This is a list of T cell receptor beta chains from one sample in a study of CD8 T cells in ankylosing spondylitis. MiXCR was run by TCRdb on the 5' RACE reads, yielding one entry per CDR3 protein. The sample includes more than 250,000 distinct CDR3 sequences, around 10% of them seen just once. The sequenced material came from blood, either unsorted or a sorted T cell fraction (not recorded which). Receptors originate from a female donor with ankylosing spondylitis or in good health (not recorded which). Both conserved end residues are part of each CDR3. A D gene is named only where the DNA matches it firmly. Rows may omit the clone size; those that give it use once, few, many or a size class.

TGCAGTGCCAAGGACCTAATGGGAACTAATGAAAAACTGTTTTTT | CSAKDLMGTNEKLFF | TRBJ1-4 | TRBV20-1 | . | many | 15
TGCAGTGCTCGAGAGGACCCCTACGAGCAGTACTTC | CSAREDPYEQYF | TRBJ2-7 | TRBV20-1 | . | many | 12
TGTGCCAGCAGCGTAATAGCGGCCGGCAGTGAGCAGTTCTTC | CASSVIAAGSEQFF | TRBJ2-1 | TRBV9 | . | many | 14
TGCAGCGTTGACCTAGCGCTTGGGGAGACCCAGTACTTC | CSVDLALGETQYF | TRBJ2-5 | TRBV29-1 | . | . | 13
TGTGCCAGCAGTTTAAGTAACTATGGCTACACCTTC | CASSLSNYGYTF | TRBJ1-2 | TRBV12-3/TRBV12-4 | . | many | 12
TGCGCCAGCAGCCTTCTTGGGGGTAACGGTAATTCACCCCTCCACTTT | CASSLLGGNGNSPLHF | TRBJ1-6 | TRBV5-1 | . | many | 16
TGCAGTGCTTTGGACAGGGGGCGGTCGTATGGCTACACCTTC | CSALDRGRSYGYTF | TRBJ1-2 | TRBV20-1 | TRBD1 | many | 14
TGTGCCAGCAGTTTCGGGACAGGGGCAGCCTACGAGCAGTACTTC | CASSFGTGAAYEQYF | TRBJ2-7 | TRBV2 | TRBD1 | many | 15
TGCGCCAGCAGCCCAGTTAACACCGGGGAGCTGTTTTTT | CASSPVNTGELFF | TRBJ2-2 | TRBV5-1 | . | many | 13
TGCAGTGCTAGCCCCCCCCCTGTAGCGCAGTATTTT | CSASPPPVAQYF | TRBJ2-3 | TRBV20-1 | . | few | 12
TGCAGTGCCAAAGGACCGAGAAGCACAGATACGCAGTATTTT | CSAKGPRSTDTQYF | TRBJ2-3 | TRBV20-1 | . | many | 14
TGTGCCAGCAGCTTAAGCGGGGGGGCCGGAGATACGCAGTATTTT | CASSLSGGAGDTQYF | TRBJ2-3 | TRBV7-3 | TRBD2 | few | 15
TGCAGTAAGGTCTTGAACACTGAAGCTTTCTTT | CSKVLNTEAFF | TRBJ1-1 | TRBV20-1 | . | . | 11
TGTGCCAGCAGCTACCCGAGGGGGGTCGAGCAGTACTTC | CASSYPRGVEQYF | TRBJ2-7 | TRBV3-1 | . | . | 13
TGTGCCAGCAGTTTAGACGGATTTAGCAATCAGCCCCAGCATTTT | CASSLDGFSNQPQHF | TRBJ1-5 | TRBV12-3/TRBV12-4 | . | few | 15
TGCAGTGCTAGGGGGGGCGCAGGGGGAGGCTATGGCTACACCTTC | CSARGGAGGGYGYTF | TRBJ1-2 | TRBV20-1 | TRBD1 | . | 15
TGTGCCAGCTCACCACAGGGGGACGGCACTGAAGCTTTCTTT | CASSPQGDGTEAFF | TRBJ1-1 | TRBV18 | . | many | 14
TGCGCCAGCAGCTTGCAGGCAGGAGGGTTGACTGAAGCTTTCTTT | CASSLQAGGLTEAFF | TRBJ1-1 | TRBV5-1 | . | . | 15
TGTGCCACCGGGACAGGTTTAATTGAGCAGTTCTTC | CATGTGLIEQFF | TRBJ2-1 | TRBV24-1 | TRBD1 | . | 12
TGTGCAAGTCGCTTGAACCCGAGCTTGACGAGCGGGACCTCCTACAATGAGCAGTTCTTC | CASRLNPSLTSGTSYNEQFF | TRBJ2-1 | TRBV12-2 | . | . | 20
TGCGCCAGCAGCCAAGAGGACAGGGTAAGCGAGCAGTACTTC | CASSQEDRVSEQYF | TRBJ2-7 | TRBV4-1 | TRBD1 | many | 14
TGTGCCAGCAGCCCCTTCCCAGGGGGCGGGTACGAGCAGTACTTC | CASSPFPGGGYEQYF | TRBJ2-7 | TRBV5-3 | TRBD1 | few | 15
TGTGCCAGCAGCTTGGCAGAACTCTCCTACGAGCAGTACTTC | CASSLAELSYEQYF | TRBJ2-7 | TRBV5-5 | . | . | 14
TGCAGTGCTGGGGATGGGGGCAATCAGCCCCAGCATTTT | CSAGDGGNQPQHF | TRBJ1-5 | TRBV20-1 | . | few | 13
TGTGCCAGCGCGAAGACAGCTCCCTACAATGAGCAGTTCTTC | CASAKTAPYNEQFF | TRBJ2-1 | TRBV27 | . | many | 14
TGTGCCATCGACAGAAACTACGAGCAGTACTTC | CAIDRNYEQYF | TRBJ2-7 | TRBV10-3 | . | many | 11
TGTGCCAGCAGTTTCCGGCAGGAATTTTCTGAAGCTTTCTTT | CASSFRQEFSEAFF | TRBJ1-1 | TRBV27 | . | . | 14